This is a list of T cell receptor beta chains from one sample in a study of T cell responses to AZD1222 COVID-19 vaccine. The table came from immunoSEQ multiplex PCR; TCRdb's copy has only in-frame clones and leaves some out. Of roughly 100,000 clones in the sample, over 90% are singletons; the top ten hold around 4.7%. Sequenced material: peripheral blood, taken on day 0 of AZD1222 vaccination. The source of these receptors is an adult in good health. Each CDR3 is given with its conserved first and last residue.

v_call	j_call	cdr3_aa
TRBV9	TRBJ1-6	CASSPTTQFPLHF
TRBV29-1	TRBJ2-7	CSFKVGGEQYF
TRBV6-5	TRBJ1-5	CASTLKAGGNQPQHF
TRBV5-1	TRBJ1-3	CASSEVAGTGSGNTIYF
TRBV29-1	TRBJ1-4	CSARTATNEKLFF
TRBV4-3	TRBJ2-6	CASSQGHSDGANVLTF
TRBV19	TRBJ2-3	CASSTVGGWGTDTQYF
TRBV5-6	TRBJ2-4	CASSLGQGADIQYF
TRBV28	TRBJ2-5	CASSRGLAGGPGEETQYF
TRBV5-1	TRBJ2-2	CASSFGTTYTGELFF
TRBV30	TRBJ2-3	CAWSVLRTDTQYF
TRBV15	TRBJ2-1	CATSRDKRASGNLREQFF
TRBV6-5	TRBJ1-6	CASSYRKYNSPLHF
TRBV28	TRBJ1-4	CASSTGTGTLFF
TRBV2	TRBJ2-5	CASSERTYQETQYF
TRBV7-9	TRBJ2-3	CASSLTSGSGTDTQYF
TRBV4-1	TRBJ1-1	CASSQAPGRNTEAFF
TRBV18	TRBJ2-3	CASSPPETGSIADTQYF
TRBV7-9	TRBJ1-1	CATFWRAEAFF
TRBV1	TRBJ2-5	CTSSHPLAPEPVTQYF
TRBV28	TRBJ2-5	CAASSRTGGLETQYF
TRBV28	TRBJ2-7	CASSPGGQTYEQYF
TRBV7-3	TRBJ2-1	CASSQAGGQNNEQFF
TRBV29-1	TRBJ2-1	CSVVSRNNEQFF
TRBV9	TRBJ2-1	CASSGQTSAPGHEQFF
TRBV5-1	TRBJ2-1	CASSLAVGPYNEQFF
TRBV24-1	TRBJ2-1	CATSDFRLSEQFF
TRBV27	TRBJ2-2	CASRGLAGAGELFF
TRBV19	TRBJ1-2	CASGPRRGQPTPYGYTF
TRBV6-5	TRBJ2-7	CASKPGGTYEQYF
TRBV29-1	TRBJ2-5	CSGSGTSGRGETQYF
TRBV5-1	TRBJ2-2	CASSLISSLNTGELFF
TRBV10-3	TRBJ2-7	CAISLAGGTYEQYF